Each of the 3 T cell receptor beta chains below was sequenced from the same sample in a study of T cell changes during pregnancy in multiple sclerosis. Sequenced by immunoSEQ multiplex PCR; TCRdb stores in-frame clones only, minus some. This table has under 50,000 clones, about 91% appearing once. Here the sequenced sample was CD8+ T cells from peripheral blood mononuclear cells, taken in the second trimester of pregnancy. These receptor sequences come from a female donor with multiple sclerosis, enrolled in a pregnancy study.

The J gene is TRBJ1-1, the V gene TRBV7-9; no firm D call. V lost 2 bases, J lost 0 bases, and 4 bases lay in between. The germline CDR1 and CDR2 sequences are SEHNR and FQNEAQ (reference sequence). The CDR3 has 13 amino acids. In nucleotides, the CDR3 is TGTGCCAGCAGCTTACAGGTGAACACTGAAGCTTTCTTT. Translating it yields CASSLQVNTEAFF.

This chain uses TRBV27 with TRBJ2-1; 10 bases line up with TRBD1. The CDR3 has 16 residues. V dropped 3 bases and J dropped 5; count of bases not matched to a gene: 7. Germline assignment: CDR1 MNHEY and CDR2 SMNVEV (reference sequence). CDR3 coding DNA: TGTGCCAGCAGTTTGCTTGGGACAGGGGTACACAATGAGCAGTTCTTC. It translates to CASSLLGTGVHNEQFF.

This sequence joins TRBV13 and TRBJ1-6; 8 nucleotides agree with TRBD1. CDR3 length: 14 amino acids. Trimming removed 0 bases from V and 19 bases from J; junction bases left unmatched: 11. Looked up from germline, CDR1 is PRHDT and CDR2 is FYEKMQ (reference sequence). CDR3 protein: CASSLGTGVSERHF. In DNA form, the CDR3 reads TGTGCCAGCAGCTTAGGGACAGGGGTGTCCGAAAGACACTTT.